The 21 T cell receptor beta chains given below trace back to one sample, sequenced in a study of T cells in localized non-small cell lung cancer. The protocol was immunoSEQ multiplex PCR, while the TCRdb copy is restricted to in-frame clones and leaves out a portion. The sample has approximately 3,100 clones, about 53% seen once. The sample here was lymph node tissue, taken before any cancer treatment. Source of these receptors: a woman between 18 and 50 years old with stage I lung adenocarcinoma.

V and J are TRBV30 and TRBJ2-2, with a possible D match to TRBD2 (5 bases). Germline V CDR1 and CDR2: GTSNPN, SVGIG (reference sequence). This CDR3 has 13 residues. Trimming took 0 bases from V and 7 from J, leaving 9 bases between them. CDR3 bases: TGTGCCTGGAGTGTACTAGTCGGCGGGGAGCTGTTTTTT. Its translation is CAWSVLVGGELFF.

The chain carries TRBV18 and TRBJ1-4; a possible D gene is TRBD1 (6 bases). Trimming pared 3 bases from V and 8 bases from J, leaving 13 bases between. From germline, CDR1 is KGHSH and CDR2 LQKENI. CDR3 length: 14 residues. CDR3 coding DNA: TGTGCCAGCTCACCGGGCAGGGGTGGAGAAAAACTGTTTTTT. This gives the protein CASSPGRGGEKLFF.

The chain joins TRBV7-1 to TRBJ2-7; a weak D match, TRBD2 (6 bases). TRBV7-1 is assigned to the ORF class and has an uncertain function. The CDR3 is 13 residues long. The V gene lost 4 bases and the J gene lost 5 bases, with 12 bases spanning the gap. DNA of the CDR3: TGTGCCAGCAGCTATTCTGGGAGGCACGAGCAGTACTTC. This gives the protein CASSYSGRHEQYF.

This rearrangement joins TRBV11-3 to TRBJ2-2; D not certain. Trimming pared 5 bases from V and 5 bases from J, leaving 18 bases between. This CDR3 spans 16 amino acids. Germline loops: CDR1 SGHNT, CDR2 YENEEA. This CDR3 is CASSLRALASTGELFF. CDR3 nucleotides: TGTGCCAGCAGCCTAAGGGCCCTTGCGAGTACCGGGGAGCTGTTTTTT.

A note on this clone: An end of the junction does not agree with germline; a read error may underlie this. This chain joins TRBV11-3 and TRBJ2-5, with D hard to call. The length of the CDR3 is 14 residues. Germline V CDR1 and CDR2: SGHNT, YENEEA. CDR3 DNA sequence: TGTGCCAACAGCTTAGTTGGACGACAAGAGACCCAGTACTTC. It yields the protein CANSLVGRQETQYF. Full variable domain (rest looked up from reference TRBV11-3 and TRBJ2-5): EAGVVQSPRYKIIEKKQPVAFWCNPISGHNTLYWYLQNLGQGPELLIRYENEEAVDDSQLPKDRFSAERLKGVDSTLKIQPAELGDSAVYLCANSLVGRQETQYFGPGTRLLVL.

The rearrangement uses TRBV18 and TRBJ1-1; 10 nucleotides align to TRBD1. Germline assignment: CDR1 KGHSH and CDR2 LQKENI. J lost 10 bases, V lost 8 bases, and 10 bases had no gene match. The CDR3 consists of 13 residues. The CDR3 sequence: CASAGTGVQLAFF. In DNA, the CDR3 is TGTGCCAGCGCCGGGACAGGGGTACAATTAGCTTTCTTT.

The chain combines TRBV18 with TRBJ2-1, with 10 bases identical to TRBD2. Germline assignment: CDR1 KGHSH and CDR2 LQKENI. The V segment lost 4 bases and the J segment 5 bases; nucleotides outside the gene matches: 5. The CDR3 loop spans 15 amino acids. The CDR3 protein is CASSRGLAGDNEQFF. The CDR3 bases are TGTGCCAGCTCACGGGGTCTAGCGGGGGACAATGAGCAGTTCTTC.

This clone has more than one count but fewer than ten. This chain joins TRBV6-8 and TRBJ2-7; 7 nucleotides align to TRBD1. The J segment lost 3 bases and the V segment lost 8 bases, leaving 7 bases of the junction unmatched. CDR3 size: 13 residues. Germline V gene lookup returns CDR1 MNHGY and CDR2 SAAAGT. DNA of the CDR3: TGTGCCAGCTCTCCAGGGGGAAACTACGAGCAGTACTTC. The encoded protein is CASSPGGNYEQYF.

This clone was recorded a few times. The V gene is TRBV6-8, the J gene TRBJ1-4; D is uncertain. The CDR3 has 18 residues. Germline assignment: CDR1 MNHGY and CDR2 SAAAGT. Trimming pared 2 bases from V and 0 bases from J, leaving 16 bases between. Here the CDR3 reads CASSYESAMATTNEKLFF. CDR3 nucleotides: TGTGCCAGCAGTTACGAGTCAGCCATGGCAACAACTAATGAAAAACTGTTTTTT.

This clone has just a few counts. The rearrangement uses TRBV6-8 and TRBJ1-1, with 8 positions matching TRBD1. The CDR3 is made up of 15 amino acids. Unmatched junction bases numbered 9, after V lost 6 bases and J lost 3 bases. CDR1 is MNHGY, CDR2 SAAAGT, per germline. Here the CDR3 reads CASRLDDRGHTEAFF. In DNA, the CDR3 is TGTGCCAGCAGACTTGACGACAGGGGCCACACTGAAGCTTTCTTT.

This clone was seen a handful of times. This chain uses TRBV5-1 with TRBJ2-7, with D perhaps given as TRBD1 or TRBD2 (5 bases each). V lost 4 bases and J lost 3, with 14 bases in between. Germline-derived CDR1 and CDR2 are SGHRS and YFSETQ. This CDR3 has 14 residues. CDR3 protein: CASSPGTLDYEQYF. The CDR3 DNA is TGCGCCAGCAGCCCGGGGACGTTGGACTACGAGCAGTACTTC. Complete variable domain (other parts from reference TRBV5-1 and TRBJ2-7): KAGVTQTPRYLIKTRGQQVTLSCSPISGHRSVSWYQQTPGQGLQFLFEYFSETQRNKGNFPGRFSGRQFSNSRSEMNVSTLELGDSALYLCASSPGTLDYEQYFGPGTRLTVT.

The rearrangement joins TRBV15 to TRBJ2-6; unclear D gene. The CDR3 is made up of 15 amino acids. The V end lost 3 bases, the J end lost 2 bases, and 8 bases lay between the germline ends. CDR1 is LNHNV and CDR2 is YYDKDF in the germline V gene (reference sequence). This CDR3 reads CATSSLGTGANVLTF. The CDR3 DNA sequence: TGTGCCACCAGCAGCCTAGGGACTGGGGCCAACGTCCTGACTTTC.

The CDR3: CASSSGTQETQYF. CDR3 nucleotide sequence: TGTGCCAGCAGCTCCGGGACCCAAGAGACCCAGTACTTC. V usage is TRBV6-8 and J usage is TRBJ2-5; perhaps D is TRBD1 or TRBD2 (5 bases each). The V end was cut by 6 bases, the J end by 1 base, with 9 bases between. Germline CDR1 reads MNHGY; CDR2 reads SAAAGT. The CDR3 loop spans 13 amino acids.

V is TRBV29-1 and J is TRBJ2-1, with D perhaps matching TRBD1 or TRBD2 (6 bases each). The CDR3 loop spans 14 amino acids. Trimming took 0 bases from V and 9 from J, leaving 15 bases between them. Germline assignment: CDR1 SQVTM and CDR2 ANQGSEA. DNA for the CDR3: TGCAGCGTTGAAGATCAGGAGGGGGGCAGTGAGCAGTTCTTC. Encoded protein: CSVEDQEGGSEQFF.

The V gene is TRBV30, the J gene TRBJ1-1; D not certain. The germline CDR1 and CDR2 sequences are GTSNPN and SVGIG (reference sequence). The CDR3 sequence is 15 residues long. V lost 3 bases, J lost 3 bases, and 17 bases lay in between. In nucleotides, the CDR3 is TGTGCCTGGAGCCTTTATCCGTCCATGGACACTGAAGCTTTCTTT. Translation gives CAWSLYPSMDTEAFF.

V usage is TRBV30 and J usage is TRBJ1-4, with D possibly matching TRBD1 (6 bases). Germline V CDR1 and CDR2: GTSNPN, SVGIG (reference sequence). The CDR3 covers 14 residues. Trimming cost V 2 bases and J 8 bases, with 15 bases left between them. In DNA form, the CDR3 reads TGTGCCTGGAGTACCCCGGGACAAGGAGAAAAACTGTTTTTT. Amino acid sequence: CAWSTPGQGEKLFF.

CDR3 sequence (DNA): TGTGCCAGCAGCGGACACGGGGTGGCAGATACGCAGTATTTT. It specifies CASSGHGVADTQYF. V gene TRBV11-3 combines with J gene TRBJ2-3; D tentatively fits TRBD1 or TRBD2 (5 bases each). CDR1 and CDR2 (germline): SGHNT, YENEEA. Trimming shortened V by 5 bases and J by 4 bases, and 13 bases separated the two germline ends. This CDR3 region has 14 residues.

In this sample, this clone turned up once. The chain recombines TRBV30 with TRBJ1-3, with a weak D call TRBD1 (5 bases). Trimming stripped 7 bases from V and 3 bases from J, with 10 bases between. Per germline, CDR1 GTSNPN and CDR2 SVGIG (reference sequence). The CDR3 runs to 12 residues. This CDR3 is CAYSGDGNTIYF. The CDR3 DNA reads TGTGCCTACTCGGGGGATGGAAACACCATATATTTT.

The chain couples TRBV28 to TRBJ1-5; D gene ambiguous. CDR1 is MDHEN, CDR2 SYDVKM, per germline. V was shortened by 3 bases and J by 9 bases, with 9 bases between the two germline ends. The CDR3 has 12 residues. The CDR3 region has the DNA TGTGCCAGCAGTTTTGCTCTGGTGCCCCAGCATTTT. It codes for CASSFALVPQHF.

This sequence joins TRBV18 and TRBJ1-2, with no clear D. Germline-derived CDR1 and CDR2 are KGHSH and LQKENI. The CDR3 has 12 residues. With 3 bases removed from V and 8 bases from J, the gap between germline ends came to 10 bases. DNA for the CDR3: TGTGCCAGCTCACCTGGGGAAAGAGGCTACACCTTC. It is translated as CASSPGERGYTF. The full variable domain, in which reference TRBV18 and TRBJ1-2 provide the parts outside the CDR3, is NAGVMQNPRHLVRRRGQEARLRCSPMKGHSHVYWYRQLPEEGLKFMVYLQKENIIDESGMPKERFSAEFPKEGPSILRIQQVVRGDSAAYFCASSPGERGYTFGSGTRLTVV.

The chain is built from TRBV1 and TRBJ2-1; the D call of TRBD2 is as the table states it, not checked on the DNA. TRBV1 is designated a pseudogene. The length of the CDR3 is 14 residues. This CDR3 is CASSPTSRNNEQFF. The CDR3 DNA sequence: TGCGCCAGCAGCCCAACTAGCAGAAACAATGAGCAGTTCTTC.